One and the same sample provided the 24 T cell receptor beta chains below, sequenced in a study of blood T cells in healthy people across ages. Combining a sample-barcoded 5' primer with a J-beta primer mix, a second PCR ran for 7 to 11 cycles. TCRdb fed the 5' RACE reads into MiXCR, producing one record per CDR3 protein. Counted here are 650,000 to 800,000 distinct CDR3 sequences, around 45% occurring once; the ten biggest clones make up roughly 19%. What was sequenced was blood. The receptors stem from a man aged 60 to 69 in good health.

This chain connects TRBV12-3 or TRBV12-4 to TRBJ1-2; no reliable D call. V was trimmed by 5 bases and J by 4 bases, leaving 14 bases between them. The CDR3 covers 14 residues. The CDR3 nucleotides read TGTGCCAGCAGTGTAGACGGACGTCCCTATGGCTACACCTTC. Translation gives CASSVDGRPYGYTF.

J is TRBJ1-1 and V is TRBV2; no firm D call. The CDR3 is 13 amino acids. CDR1 is SNHLY, CDR2 FYNNEI, per germline. The V and J ends lost 9 bases and 4 bases respectively, with 15 bases between them. The CDR3 spells CASVGGDGTEAFF. In DNA form, the CDR3 reads TGTGCCAGTGTGGGAGGAGACGGCACTGAAGCTTTCTTT.

This clonotype was counted between two and nine times. DNA for the CDR3: TGTGCCATCAGTGAAAAAGGCGAGGATGAAAAACTGTTTTTT. Protein sequence: CAISEKGEDEKLFF. The V call is TRBV10-3, the J call TRBJ1-4; unclear D gene. Trimming stripped 3 bases from V and 6 bases from J, with 11 bases between. The CDR3 covers 14 residues. The V gene's germline CDR1 is ENHRY and CDR2 SYGVKD.

The CDR3 DNA sequence: TGTGCCAGCAGCCAAGACTATAACACAGATACGCAGTATTTT. This sequence encodes CASSQDYNTDTQYF. The chain couples TRBV3-1 to TRBJ2-3; D is unclear. The CDR3 consists of 14 residues. Trimming shortened V by 0 bases and J by 2 bases, and 6 bases separated the two germline ends. Germline values: CDR1 LGHDT, CDR2 YNNKEL (reference sequence).

The rearrangement links TRBV6-5 to TRBJ2-1, with 7 bases lining up with TRBD1. From germline, CDR1 is MNHEY and CDR2 SVGAGI. The V and J ends lost 6 bases and 8 bases, in that order; junction bases with no gene match: 7. The CDR3 is made up of 13 amino acids. The CDR3 sequence is CASRLDREDEQFF. Here the CDR3 DNA reads TGTGCCAGCAGACTCGACAGGGAAGATGAGCAGTTCTTC.

This chain connects TRBV20-1 to TRBJ2-7, with a tentative D call TRBD2 (5 bases). Germline V CDR1 and CDR2: DFQATT, SNEGSKA (reference sequence). The V and J ends lost 1 base and 4 bases respectively, with 11 bases between them. This CDR3 region has 13 residues. For the CDR3, the DNA is TGCAGTGCTAGAGCTACTAGAGAGTACGAGCAGTACTTC. Amino acids: CSARATREYEQYF.

The V and J genes are TRBV10-2 and TRBJ2-5; D perhaps matches TRBD2 (6 bases). Trimming took 1 base from V and 11 from J, leaving 20 bases between them. Germline CDR1 WSHSY, CDR2 SAAADI. This CDR3 region has 15 residues. The CDR3 protein is CASSEFGGAGKGQYF. Here the CDR3 DNA reads TGCGCCAGCAGTGAGTTTGGAGGGGCGGGGAAGGGGCAGTACTTC.

This rearrangement joins TRBV29-1 to TRBJ1-2; 7 nucleotides match TRBD1. In germline, CDR1 is SQVTM, CDR2 ANQGSEA. CDR3 length equals 12 residues. Trimming took 6 bases from V and 4 from J; bases not matched to a gene: 5. CDR3: CSVVQGIYGYTF. For the CDR3, the DNA is TGCAGCGTCGTACAGGGGATCTATGGCTACACCTTC.

V and J are TRBV7-9 and TRBJ1-5; D unresolved. Germline values: CDR1 SEHNR, CDR2 FQNEAQ (reference sequence). This CDR3 contains 15 residues. V lost 4 bases and J lost 2, with 12 bases in between. CDR3 nucleotide sequence: TGTGCCAGCAGCTCTGAGGGATTGGGCAATCAGCCCCAGCATTTT. Residues: CASSSEGLGNQPQHF. The full variable domain, rest sourced from reference TRBV7-9 and TRBJ1-5, is DTGVSQNPRHKITKRGQNVTFRCDPISEHNRLYWYRQTLGQGPEFLTYFQNEAQLEKSRLLSDRFSAERPKGSFSTLEIQRTEQGDSAMYLCASSSEGLGNQPQHFGDGTRLSIL.

This clonotype was seen ten or more times. The rearrangement joins TRBV29-1 to TRBJ2-7; the D gene could be TRBD1 or TRBD2 (5 bases each). The CDR3 has 11 amino acids. V gave up 4 bases and J gave up 6 bases, with 10 bases separating them. CDR1 SQVTM and CDR2 ANQGSEA come from the germline V gene. CDR3 residues: CSVVGTGEQYF. CDR3 in DNA: TGCAGCGTTGTTGGGACCGGCGAGCAGTACTTC.

The chain is built from TRBV7-9 and TRBJ1-2; 9 nucleotides match TRBD1. The germline gives CDR1 SEHNR, CDR2 FQNEAQ (reference sequence). V gave up 5 bases and J gave up 4 bases; unmatched junction bases: 20. The CDR3 covers 19 residues. The CDR3 sequence: CASSPRAGQGSAFPYGYTF. Here the CDR3 DNA reads TGTGCCAGCAGCCCAAGAGCGGGACAGGGCTCGGCTTTCCCCTATGGCTACACCTTC.

The rearrangement joins TRBV7-2 to TRBJ1-5; D unresolved. Trimming pared 2 bases from V and 3 bases from J, leaving 8 bases between. The V gene's germline CDR1 is SGHTA and CDR2 FQGNSA. This CDR3 comprises 14 residues. CDR3 sequence reads: CASSLLSFNQPQHF. Written as DNA, the CDR3 is TGTGCCAGCAGCTTATTAAGTTTCAATCAGCCCCAGCATTTT.

A few counts support this clonotype. This sequence joins TRBV18 and TRBJ2-1; 10 nucleotides align to TRBD1. Germline V gives CDR1 KGHSH, CDR2 LQKENI. V shed 5 bases and J 8 bases; nucleotides not matched to a gene: 3. The CDR3 has 13 residues. The DNA for the CDR3 is TGTGCCAGCTCAACCGGGACAGGGGATGAGCAGTTCTTC. Amino acids: CASSTGTGDEQFF.

This clonotype was counted many times. This chain joins TRBV6-6 and TRBJ2-6, with a possible D match to TRBD1 (5 bases). Germline CDR1 MNHNY, CDR2 SVGAGI (reference sequence). With 6 bases removed from V and 0 bases from J, the gap between germline ends came to 9 bases. The CDR3 contains 15 residues. Here the CDR3 DNA reads TGTGCCAGCAGCACAGGAAGCTCTGGGGCCAACGTCCTGACTTTC. Translation: CASSTGSSGANVLTF.

The chain uses TRBV7-9 and TRBJ2-4; TRBD1 might be the D (6 bases). The J call is uncertain, as TRBJ2-7 better fits the DNA end. CDR3 length: 16 amino acids. Germline CDR1 and CDR2: SEHNR and FQNEAQ (reference sequence). This CDR3 is CASSPRWGQEESEQYF. The CDR3 DNA is TGTGCCAGCAGCCCTCGGTGGGGGCAAGAAGAAAGCGAGCAGTACTTC.

This clonotype was observed a few times. The V call is TRBV7-2, the J call TRBJ2-4, with D perhaps assigned TRBD1 or TRBD2 (5 bases each). The CDR3 is made up of 16 amino acids. Trimming pared 5 bases from V and 5 bases from J, leaving 19 bases between. CDR1 and CDR2 from the germline V gene are SGHTA and FQGNSA. The CDR3 loop reads CASSLKGRAEQNIQYF. In DNA, the CDR3 is TGTGCCAGCAGCCTTAAGGGGCGGGCAGAACAAAACATTCAGTACTTC. Looking up the rest from reference TRBV7-2 and TRBJ2-4 gives the full variable domain: GAGVSQSPSNKVTEKGKDVELRCDPISGHTALYWYRQSLGQGLEFLIYFQGNSAPDKSGLPSDRFSAERTGGSVSTLTIQRTQQEDSAVYLCASSLKGRAEQNIQYFGAGTRLSVL.

V and J are TRBV4-2 and TRBJ1-2, with D perhaps matching TRBD1 (6 bases). The CDR3 has 17 amino acids. The V gene's germline CDR1 is LGHNA and CDR2 YNFKEQ. V gave up 1 base and J gave up 1 base, with 16 bases separating them. The CDR3 sequence: CASSQVGQLELNYGYTF. Here the CDR3 DNA reads TGTGCCAGCAGCCAAGTCGGACAGCTAGAACTTAACTATGGCTACACCTTC.

The chain is built from TRBV2 and TRBJ2-1; maybe TRBD1 (5 bases). V shed 9 bases and J shed 9 bases, with 6 bases lying between them. The germline V gene encodes CDR1 SNHLY and CDR2 FYNNEI. The CDR3 sequence is 9 residues long. CDR3: CARRGEQFF. CDR3 nucleotides: TGTGCCAGAAGGGGTGAGCAGTTCTTC.

This clonotype was seen a handful of times. The chain uses TRBV5-6 and TRBJ1-2, with a possible D match to TRBD1 (5 bases). Germline CDR1 is SGHDT and CDR2 is YYEEEE. V was pared by 6 bases and J by 4 bases, with 16 bases between. The CDR3 totals 14 residues. CDR3 residues: CASTPIGGPYGYTF. The CDR3, as DNA: TGTGCCAGCACCCCCATTGGGGGACCCTATGGCTACACCTTC.

This clonotype was seen only a few times. The rearrangement uses TRBV28 and TRBJ1-1; D is unresolved. The CDR3 covers 11 residues. The V and J ends lost 2 bases and 7 bases respectively, with 5 bases between them. The germline V gene encodes CDR1 MDHEN and CDR2 SYDVKM. DNA of the CDR3: TGTGCCAGCAGTTTAGTGGGTGAAGCTTTCTTT. Its translation: CASSLVGEAFF.

This clonotype was counted once. The chain couples TRBV4-2 to TRBJ2-7, with D uncertain. Trimming took off 0 bases at V and 6 bases at J, with 15 bases between the two ends. The CDR3 is made up of 15 amino acids. CDR1 is LGHNA, CDR2 YNFKEQ, per germline. In nucleotides, the CDR3 is TGTGCCAGCAGCCAAGACGCAGCCCGTCCTTCCGAGCAGTACTTC. Translating gives CASSQDAARPSEQYF.

This clonotype was found a few times. The V and J genes are TRBV20-1 and TRBJ2-3, with D possibly TRBD2 on 6 matching bases. Germline V gene lookup returns CDR1 DFQATT and CDR2 SNEGSKA (reference sequence). With 6 bases removed from V and 5 bases from J, the gap between germline ends came to 12 bases. The CDR3 covers 12 residues. The CDR3 here is CSANLEGDTQYF. The CDR3 coding sequence is TGCAGTGCCAATTTGGAGGGAGATACGCAGTATTTT.

This clonotype came up a few times. V is TRBV5-1 and J is TRBJ2-7; D remains ambiguous. The length of the CDR3 is 14 residues. Trimming shortened V by 0 bases and J by 0 bases, and 7 bases separated the two germline ends. Germline loops: CDR1 SGHRS, CDR2 YFSETQ. The CDR3 region is CASSLVLFSYEQYF. The CDR3 region has the DNA TGCGCCAGCAGCTTGGTCTTATTCTCCTACGAGCAGTACTTC.

This clonotype was seen only a few times. The V and J genes are TRBV7-2 and TRBJ1-5; the match to TRBD1 covers 8 bases. Germline CDR1 SGHTA, CDR2 FQGNSA. J gave up 2 bases and V 5 bases, and 8 bases lay outside the gene matches. The CDR3 is 16 residues long. The CDR3 coding sequence is TGTGCCAGCAGCACCCAGACAGGGGTCGGCAATCAGCCCCAGCATTTT. Its protein product is CASSTQTGVGNQPQHF.